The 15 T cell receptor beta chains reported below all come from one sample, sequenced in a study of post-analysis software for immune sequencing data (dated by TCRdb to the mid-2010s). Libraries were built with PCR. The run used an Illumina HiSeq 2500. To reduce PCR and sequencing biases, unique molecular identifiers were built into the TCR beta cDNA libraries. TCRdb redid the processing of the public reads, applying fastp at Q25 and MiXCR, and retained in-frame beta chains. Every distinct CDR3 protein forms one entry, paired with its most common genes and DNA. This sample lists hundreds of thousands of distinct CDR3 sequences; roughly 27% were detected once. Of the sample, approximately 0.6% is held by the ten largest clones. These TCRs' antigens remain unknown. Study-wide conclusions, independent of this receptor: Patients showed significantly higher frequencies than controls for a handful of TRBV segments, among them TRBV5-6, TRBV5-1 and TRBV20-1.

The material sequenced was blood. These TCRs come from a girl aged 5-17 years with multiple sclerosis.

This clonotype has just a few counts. As DNA, the CDR3 is TGTGCCAGCAGCCAAGGTTTGGCACTCTATGGCTACACCTTC. Encoded protein: CASSQGLALYGYTF. The chain has TRBV3-1 and TRBJ1-2; unclear D gene. The germline V and J ends were trimmed by 1 base and 4 bases, with 10 bases remaining between them. The CDR3 is 14 amino acids. Germline V gives CDR1 LGHDT, CDR2 YNNKEL (reference sequence).

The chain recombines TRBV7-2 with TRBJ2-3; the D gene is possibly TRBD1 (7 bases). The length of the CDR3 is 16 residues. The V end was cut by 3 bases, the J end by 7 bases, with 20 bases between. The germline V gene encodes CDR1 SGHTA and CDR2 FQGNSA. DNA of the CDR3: TGTGCCAGCAGCTTGGGCGGGGACAGAAACTCCTATACGCAGTATTTT. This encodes CASSLGGDRNSYTQYF.

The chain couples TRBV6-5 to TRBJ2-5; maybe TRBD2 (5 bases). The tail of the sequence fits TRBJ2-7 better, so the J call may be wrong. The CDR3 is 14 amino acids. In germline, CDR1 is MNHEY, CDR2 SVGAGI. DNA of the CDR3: TGTGCCAGCAGTTCGGGATCCGGCGCATACGAGCAGTACTTC. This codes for CASSSGSGAYEQYF.

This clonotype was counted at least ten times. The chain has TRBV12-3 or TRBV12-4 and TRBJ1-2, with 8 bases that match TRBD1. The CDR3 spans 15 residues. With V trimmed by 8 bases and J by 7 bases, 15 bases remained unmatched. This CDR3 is CASGRLTGGIGGYTF. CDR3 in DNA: TGTGCCAGCGGAAGATTAACAGGGGGTATAGGTGGCTACACCTTC.

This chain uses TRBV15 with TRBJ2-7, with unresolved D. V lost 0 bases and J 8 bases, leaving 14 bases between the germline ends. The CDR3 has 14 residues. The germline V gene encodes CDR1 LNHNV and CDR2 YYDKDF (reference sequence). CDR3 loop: CATSRDRTMRKQYF. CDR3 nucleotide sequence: TGTGCCACCAGCAGAGACCGGACCATGCGGAAGCAGTACTTC.

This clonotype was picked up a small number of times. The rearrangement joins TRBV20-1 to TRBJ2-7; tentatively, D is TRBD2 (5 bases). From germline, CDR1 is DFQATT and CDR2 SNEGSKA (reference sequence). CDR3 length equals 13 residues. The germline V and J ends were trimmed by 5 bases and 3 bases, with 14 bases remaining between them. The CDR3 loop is CSAGTSTVYEQYF. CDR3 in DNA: TGCAGTGCTGGAACTAGTACAGTCTACGAGCAGTACTTC.

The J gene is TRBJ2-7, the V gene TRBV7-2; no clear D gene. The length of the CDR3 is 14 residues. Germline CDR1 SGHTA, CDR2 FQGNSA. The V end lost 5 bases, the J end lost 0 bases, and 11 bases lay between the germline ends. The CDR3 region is CASSLTARSYEQYF. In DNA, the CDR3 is TGTGCCAGCAGCCTGACTGCACGCTCCTACGAGCAGTACTTC.

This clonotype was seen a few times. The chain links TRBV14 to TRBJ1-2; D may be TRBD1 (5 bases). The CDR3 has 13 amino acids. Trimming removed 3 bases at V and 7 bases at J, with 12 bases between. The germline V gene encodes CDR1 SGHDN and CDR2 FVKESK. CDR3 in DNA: TGTGCCAGCAGCCACCGGGGGGTCGGTGGCTACACCTTC. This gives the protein CASSHRGVGGYTF.

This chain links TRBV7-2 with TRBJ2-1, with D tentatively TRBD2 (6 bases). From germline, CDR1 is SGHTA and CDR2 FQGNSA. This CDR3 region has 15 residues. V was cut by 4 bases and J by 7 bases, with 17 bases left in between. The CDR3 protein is CASSSSTGLGNEQFF. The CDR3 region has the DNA TGTGCCAGCAGCTCTTCTACGGGACTGGGTAATGAGCAGTTCTTC.

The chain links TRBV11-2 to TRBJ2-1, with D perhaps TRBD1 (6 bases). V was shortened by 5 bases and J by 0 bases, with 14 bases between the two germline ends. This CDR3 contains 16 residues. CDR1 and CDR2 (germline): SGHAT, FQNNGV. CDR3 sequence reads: CASSLRGRNSYNEQFF. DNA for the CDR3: TGTGCCAGCAGCCTCAGGGGCCGAAACTCCTACAATGAGCAGTTCTTC. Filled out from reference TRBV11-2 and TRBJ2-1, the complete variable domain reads EAGVAQSPRYKIIEKRQSVAFWCNPISGHATLYWYQQILGQGPKLLIQFQNNGVVDDSQLPKDRFSAERLKGVDSTLKIQPAKLEDSAVYLCASSLRGRNSYNEQFFGPGTRLTVL.

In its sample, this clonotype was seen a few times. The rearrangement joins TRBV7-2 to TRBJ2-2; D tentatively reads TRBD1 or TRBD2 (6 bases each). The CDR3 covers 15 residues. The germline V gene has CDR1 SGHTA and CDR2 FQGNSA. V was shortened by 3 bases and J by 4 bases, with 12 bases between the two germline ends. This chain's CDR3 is CASSFEGGLTGELFF. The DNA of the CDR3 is TGTGCCAGCAGCTTTGAGGGGGGCCTCACCGGGGAGCTGTTTTTT.

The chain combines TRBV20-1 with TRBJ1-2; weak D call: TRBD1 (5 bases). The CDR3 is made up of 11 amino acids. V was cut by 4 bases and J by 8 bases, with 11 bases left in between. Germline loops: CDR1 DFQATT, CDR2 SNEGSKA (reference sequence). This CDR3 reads CSAKGTLGYTF. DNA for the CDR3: TGCAGTGCTAAGGGGACTCTGGGCTACACCTTC.

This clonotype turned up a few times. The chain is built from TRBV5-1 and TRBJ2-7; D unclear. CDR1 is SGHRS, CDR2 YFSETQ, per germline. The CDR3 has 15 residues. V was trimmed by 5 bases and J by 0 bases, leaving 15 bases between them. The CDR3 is CASSSSGAFSYEQYF. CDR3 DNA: TGCGCCAGCAGTTCGTCTGGTGCCTTCTCCTACGAGCAGTACTTC.

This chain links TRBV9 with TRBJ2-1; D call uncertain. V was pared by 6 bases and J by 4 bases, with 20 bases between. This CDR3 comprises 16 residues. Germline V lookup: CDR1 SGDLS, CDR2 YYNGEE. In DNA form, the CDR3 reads TGTGCCAGCACAGTCACTTCTTGGCTCCCGTACAATGAGCAGTTCTTC. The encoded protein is CASTVTSWLPYNEQFF.

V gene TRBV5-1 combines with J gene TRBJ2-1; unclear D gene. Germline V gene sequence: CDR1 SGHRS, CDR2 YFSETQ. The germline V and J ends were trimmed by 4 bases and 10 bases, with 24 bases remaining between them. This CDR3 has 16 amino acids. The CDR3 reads CASSTQTLRAPREQFF. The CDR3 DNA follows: TGCGCCAGCAGCACCCAGACACTACGGGCCCCCAGAGAGCAGTTCTTC.